Below, one T cell receptor (beta chain) is given with its context. Measured with immunoSEQ multiplex PCR; TCRdb has only the in-frame clones, and not every one. The profile covers about 36,000 clones, with approximately 91% appearing a single time and approximately 11% taken by the ten largest. The entry originates in a study of T cell changes during pregnancy in multiple sclerosis. The CDR3 has 15 amino acids. Losses at the gene ends were 0 bases for V and 3 bases for J; bases not matched to a gene: 6. CDR1 and CDR2 (germline): SGHDT, YYEEEE. The receptor was derived from a female donor with multiple sclerosis, enrolled in a pregnancy study. The specimen comprised CD8+ T cells from peripheral blood mononuclear cells, sampled in the third trimester of pregnancy. This chain links TRBV5-6 with TRBJ2-7, with 7 bases lining up with TRBD1. CDR3 sequence reads: CASSLEGTVDYEQYF. The CDR3 DNA is TGTGCCAGCAGCTTGGAAGGGACAGTTGACTACGAGCAGTACTTC.